This T cell receptor (beta chain) originates from a study of HIV-infected patients and healthy controls. General study points: Significant mean usage differences between HIV-infected patients and controls involved eight alpha and eight beta V genes. Only sixteen HIV-infected individuals were processed, a major limit on how widely findings apply. HIV+ repertoires were severely depleted of MAIT alpha-chain CDR3s, unlike healthy controls.

At least ten counts were recorded for this clonotype. The antigen remains unidentified. 500 ng RNA was reverse transcribed with alpha and beta constant-region primers. Alpha and beta chain libraries were made separately by chain-specific third strand synthesis with multiplexing indices. TCRdb itself ran the 5' RACE reads through MiXCR, one entry per CDR3 protein. The sample carries almost 25,000 distinct CDR3 sequences, roughly 8.7% recorded once. The repertoire came from unfractionated whole blood and reflected all unsorted peripheral T cells. Some eleven uninfected healthy donors were sampled as controls, four sampled twice approximately 13 weeks apart. Sequenced: blood. This clonotype was obtained from an adult in good health.

CDR3 DNA sequence: TGTGCCAGCAGCCCAGCGGCCCCAGGGGCAGATACGCAGTATTTT. It codes for CASSPAAPGADTQYF. V usage is TRBV4-2 and J usage is TRBJ2-3; a possible D gene is TRBD1 (6 bases). The CDR3 extends over 15 amino acids. The ends were cut back, 4 bases at V and 4 bases at J, with 15 bases in the middle. In germline, CDR1 is LGHNA, CDR2 YNFKEQ.